The 20 T cell receptor beta chains below all came from one sample that was sequenced in a study of control samples from healthy donors and cancer patients. Generated by immunoSEQ multiplex PCR, the TCRdb table keeps only in-frame clones and is missing some. The repertoire holds roughly 43,000 clones, with roughly 86% as singletons. Sequenced: PBMCs. These receptors all stem from a woman aged 55-70 years with lung cancer.

The gene calls are TRBV5-1 and TRBJ2-7; weak D call: TRBD1 (5 bases). The ends were cut back, 3 bases at V and 0 bases at J, with 10 bases in the middle. There are 14 residues in the CDR3. Germline V lookup: CDR1 SGHRS, CDR2 YFSETQ. Written as DNA, the CDR3 is TGCGCCAGCAGCTACCAGGGAACCTCCTACGAGCAGTACTTC. Protein product: CASSYQGTSYEQYF.

The rearrangement links TRBV5-1 to TRBJ2-1; the D gene is possibly TRBD1 (6 bases). The CDR3 spans 15 residues. Germline lookup yields CDR1 SGHRS and CDR2 YFSETQ. With 2 bases removed from V and 4 bases from J, the gap between germline ends came to 13 bases. Here the CDR3 reads CASSFTDSQYNEQFF. In nucleotides, the CDR3 is TGCGCCAGCAGCTTTACGGACAGTCAGTACAATGAGCAGTTCTTC. The full variable domain, rest sourced from reference TRBV5-1 and TRBJ2-1, is KAGVTQTPRYLIKTRGQQVTLSCSPISGHRSVSWYQQTPGQGLQFLFEYFSETQRNKGNFPGRFSGRQFSNSRSEMNVSTLELGDSALYLCASSFTDSQYNEQFFGPGTRLTVL.

The chain employs TRBV5-5 and TRBJ1-1; D is unclear. Trimming cost V 6 bases and J 1 base, with 13 bases left between them. CDR3 length equals 14 residues. From germline, CDR1 is SGHKS and CDR2 YYEKEE (reference sequence). CDR3 sequence (DNA): TGTGCCAGCAAGGCCTTTGGGAGGAACACTGAAGCTTTCTTT. Translation: CASKAFGRNTEAFF.

This clone was seen a few times. The CDR3 sequence: CASSGEGYTQYF. Here the CDR3 DNA reads TGTGCCAGCAGCGGAGAGGGATATACGCAGTATTTT. This rearrangement joins TRBV9 to TRBJ2-3; maybe TRBD2 (5 bases). Trimming left V 3 bases short and J 7 bases short, with 9 bases between. This CDR3 is 12 amino acids long. Germline CDR1 is SGDLS and CDR2 is YYNGEE. Using reference TRBV9 and TRBJ2-3 for the parts outside the CDR3, the full variable domain is DSGVTQTPKHLITATGQRVTLRCSPRSGDLSVYWYQQSLDQGLQFLIQYYNGEERAKGNILERFSAQQFPDLHSELNLSSLELGDSALYFCASSGEGYTQYFGPGTRLTVL.

This clone is labeled as medium-sized. The V call is TRBV28, the J call TRBJ2-7; tentatively, D is TRBD2 (6 bases). The V gene's germline CDR1 is MDHEN and CDR2 SYDVKM. Trimming cost V 6 bases and J 5 bases, with 17 bases left between them. CDR3 length: 14 amino acids. The CDR3 sequence is CASRPPSDTDEQYF. The CDR3 DNA is TGTGCCAGCAGGCCCCCTAGCGACACCGACGAGCAGTACTTC.

The rearrangement uses TRBV7-9 and TRBJ1-5; the D is unclear. This CDR3 has 13 residues. Trimming shortened V by 5 bases and J by 4 bases, and 9 bases separated the two germline ends. Germline loops: CDR1 SEHNR, CDR2 FQNEAQ (reference sequence). Here the CDR3 reads CASSPAGNQPQHF. The DNA of the CDR3 is TGTGCCAGCAGCCCTGCCGGGAATCAGCCCCAGCATTTT.

The genes are TRBV13 and TRBJ1-1; no clear D gene. Germline lookup yields CDR1 PRHDT and CDR2 FYEKMQ (reference sequence). Trimming removed 3 bases at V and 7 bases at J, with 9 bases between. The CDR3 is 12 residues long. CDR3 loop: CASSLGADEAFF. CDR3 nucleotide sequence: TGTGCCAGCAGCTTGGGCGCAGATGAAGCTTTCTTT.

V gene TRBV4-2 combines with J gene TRBJ1-3, with 7 nucleotides matching TRBD1. Germline V lookup: CDR1 LGHNA, CDR2 YNFKEQ. This CDR3 comprises 17 residues. After removal of 1 base from V and 3 bases from J, the junction contained 9 bases not matched to a gene. The DNA for the CDR3 is TGTGCCAGCAGCCAAGGACAGGGTAGAACTGATGGAAACACCATATATTTT. Its protein product is CASSQGQGRTDGNTIYF.

This clone was found a few times. CDR3 in DNA: TGTGCCAGTAGTATAGGGGTCGGGGATAATTCACCCCTCCACTTT. This gives the protein CASSIGVGDNSPLHF. J is TRBJ1-6 and V is TRBV19; no clear D. Germline V gene data show CDR1 as LNHDA and CDR2 as SQIVND (reference sequence). V dropped 1 base and J dropped 5 bases, with 9 bases sitting between them. The CDR3 spans 15 residues.

This clone was found once. The rearrangement links TRBV6-6 to TRBJ2-5; no reliable D call. The CDR3 extends over 13 amino acids. Trimming cost V 2 bases and J 5 bases, with 9 bases left between them. Germline loops: CDR1 MNHNY, CDR2 SVGAGI (reference sequence). As DNA, the CDR3 is TGTGCCAGCAGTTACCGACCGACGGAGACCCAGTACTTC. It encodes CASSYRPTETQYF.

V and J are TRBV29-1 and TRBJ2-3; weak D call: TRBD1 (5 bases). The CDR3 runs to 12 residues. Germline loops: CDR1 SQVTM, CDR2 ANQGSEA. CDR3 sequence reads: CSVQVITDTQYF. The CDR3 DNA reads TGCAGTGTACAGGTGATCACAGATACGCAGTATTTT.

The V gene is TRBV18, the J gene TRBJ2-7; 11 positions agree with TRBD2. The germline V gene has CDR1 KGHSH and CDR2 LQKENI. The CDR3 is made up of 18 amino acids. J was trimmed by 1 base and V by 3 bases; bases with no gene match: 11. The CDR3 here is CASSPGAGTSGGSYEQYF. For the CDR3, the DNA is TGTGCCAGCTCACCCGGGGCAGGGACTAGCGGAGGGTCCTACGAGCAGTACTTC.

V and J are TRBV2 and TRBJ1-2; possibly TRBD1 for D (5 bases). Germline V gene sequence: CDR1 SNHLY, CDR2 FYNNEI. V was cut by 7 bases and J by 5 bases, with 14 bases left in between. This CDR3 has 13 residues. DNA of the CDR3: TGTGCCAGCACAAAAGGGACGGAGTATGGCTACACCTTC. It is translated as CASTKGTEYGYTF.

The V call is TRBV19, the J call TRBJ1-2, with TRBD1 identical over 9 bases. Germline CDR1 is LNHDA and CDR2 is SQIVND (reference sequence). The J segment lost 4 bases and the V segment lost 0 bases, leaving 6 bases of the junction unmatched. The CDR3 contains 16 residues. In nucleotides, the CDR3 is TGTGCCAGTAGTATAGATGGGACAGGGAAGGCCTATGGCTACACCTTC. Its translation is CASSIDGTGKAYGYTF.

V gene TRBV29-1 combines with J gene TRBJ1-2, with 7 bases that match TRBD1. This CDR3 region has 12 residues. The germline gives CDR1 SQVTM, CDR2 ANQGSEA. V trimming: 5 bases; J trimming: 2 bases; junction bases outside the gene matches: 2. The CDR3 loop is CSVPQGNYGYTF. The CDR3 DNA sequence: TGCAGCGTTCCACAGGGGAACTATGGCTACACCTTC.

This clone was observed once. The chain uses TRBV24-1 and TRBJ2-7, with 11 positions matching TRBD1. CDR3 size: 15 residues. CDR1 is KGHDR and CDR2 is SFDVKD in the germline V gene. The V and J ends lost 5 bases and 3 bases, in that order; junction bases with no gene match: 5. In nucleotides, the CDR3 is TGTGCCACCAGTGCCGTGGGACAGGGGGGCTACGAGCAGTACTTC. Protein product: CATSAVGQGGYEQYF.

The chain has TRBV27 and TRBJ1-5, with D possibly being TRBD1 (6 bases). CDR1 is MNHEY, CDR2 SMNVEV, per germline (reference sequence). The V and J ends lost 0 bases and 3 bases respectively, with 9 bases between them. This CDR3 comprises 15 residues. The CDR3 here is CASSLSGQANQPQHF. In nucleotides, the CDR3 is TGTGCCAGCAGTTTATCGGGACAAGCCAATCAGCCCCAGCATTTT.

This clone was seen a single time. The chain carries TRBV25-1 and TRBJ2-3, with 10 bases fitting TRBD2. The CDR3 has 16 amino acids. V lost 7 bases and J lost 1; bases outside the gene matches: 8. The V gene's germline CDR1 is MGHDK and CDR2 SYGVNS. As DNA, the CDR3 is TGTGCCAGCAACAGCGGGAGGGTCCTGGGCACAGATACGCAGTATTTT. This codes for CASNSGRVLGTDTQYF.

CDR3 coding DNA: TGTGCCAGCAGCGTAGGAAGCGGCTCCTACGAGCAGTACTTC. Its translation: CASSVGSGSYEQYF. This chain links TRBV9 with TRBJ2-7, with D tentatively TRBD2 (5 bases). With 0 bases removed from V and 0 bases from J, the gap between germline ends came to 7 bases. Germline lookup yields CDR1 SGDLS and CDR2 YYNGEE. This CDR3 spans 14 amino acids.

This chain uses TRBV11-2 with TRBJ2-1; D perhaps matches TRBD1 (5 bases). The germline gives CDR1 SGHAT, CDR2 FQNNGV. The CDR3 contains 15 residues. V lost 4 bases, J lost 4 bases, and 14 bases lay in between. As DNA, the CDR3 is TGTGCCAGCAGCTCCCCCGGCAGGGATTACAATGAGCAGTTCTTC. Its translation: CASSSPGRDYNEQFF.